The clone carrying this T cell receptor (beta chain) was counted only a few times. Via MiXCR, TCRdb re-called the RT-PCR reads, giving one row per CDR3 protein. This sample has about half a million distinct CDR3 sequences, with roughly 11% found just once. This entry comes from a study of response to subunit inactivated influenza vaccine. The V segment lost 6 bases and the J segment 7 bases; nucleotides outside the gene matches: 11. Germline loops: CDR1 SGHVS, CDR2 FQNEAQ. This CDR3 region has 15 residues. The sample consisted of PBMCs from blood, taken about 6 weeks after vaccination. The J gene is TRBJ2-2, the V gene TRBV7-8; TRBD2 agrees at 7 bases. This sequence was found in a man aged 45-65 years who received an inactivated influenza vaccine. CDR3 residues: CASSFRDYTRGELFF. CDR3 in DNA: TGTGCCAGCAGTTTTAGGGACTACACTCGCGGGGAGCTGTTTTTT.